A single sample is the source of the 22 T cell receptor beta chains below, sequenced in a study of siplizumab effects on memory and regulatory T cells. The assay was immunoSEQ multiplex PCR, and TCRdb's table has in-frame clones only and misses some. The sample has 95,000 to 110,000 clones; 93% are singletons. The sequenced sample consisted of Tregs sorted from blood. Receptors were obtained from a human donor in good health.

The table lists this clone with a few counts. The chain has TRBV6-5 and TRBJ1-1; maybe TRBD1 (5 bases). Germline V gene lookup returns CDR1 MNHEY and CDR2 SVGAGI. The CDR3 contains 15 residues. Trimming took 5 bases from V and 6 from J, leaving 19 bases between them. The CDR3 bases are TGTGCCAGCAGTCGCGCGTTAAAGGGGTTAGCTGAAGCTTTCTTT. Translating it yields CASSRALKGLAEAFF.

The V gene is TRBV6-1, the J gene TRBJ2-4, with D perhaps matching TRBD2 (5 bases). This CDR3 has 13 amino acids. Germline V gene sequence: CDR1 MNHNS, CDR2 SASEGT. V was pared by 6 bases and J by 4 bases, with 10 bases between. CDR3 residues: CASSLRGKNIQYF. The DNA of the CDR3 is TGTGCCAGCAGCCTCCGAGGGAAAAACATTCAGTACTTC.

This clone was seen once. The chain joins TRBV18 to TRBJ1-1; TRBD1 agrees at 10 bases. The CDR3 consists of 17 residues. The V and J ends lost 1 base and 4 bases, in that order; junction bases with no gene match: 9. Germline loops: CDR1 KGHSH, CDR2 LQKENI. The CDR3 coding sequence is TGTGCCAGCTCACCACGTGGCCCTGGGGACAGGGGCACTGAAGCTTTCTTT. As protein: CASSPRGPGDRGTEAFF.

This chain connects TRBV5-4 to TRBJ1-6; D unclear. CDR1 and CDR2 (germline): SGHNT, YYREEE (reference sequence). V shed 0 bases and J shed 7 bases, with 11 bases lying between them. This CDR3 has 15 amino acids. The CDR3 DNA is TGTGCCAGCAGCTTGGAACCGGAGATAAATTCACCCCTCCACTTT. Protein sequence: CASSLEPEINSPLHF.

The chain combines TRBV19 with TRBJ1-6; a possible D gene is TRBD1 (5 bases). The CDR3 has 15 amino acids. Trimming took off 5 bases at V and 10 bases at J, with 18 bases between the two ends. Germline values: CDR1 LNHDA, CDR2 SQIVND (reference sequence). CDR3 DNA: TGTGCCAGTAGTTCCCTTCCTGGGGGAAACTCACCCCTCCACTTT. It is translated as CASSSLPGGNSPLHF.

This chain uses TRBV9 with TRBJ1-2; no reliable D call. V lost 0 bases and J lost 5, with 5 bases in between. The germline gives CDR1 SGDLS, CDR2 YYNGEE. This CDR3 is built from 12 residues. DNA of the CDR3: TGTGCCAGCAGCGTAGACGGATATGGCTACACCTTC. It translates to CASSVDGYGYTF.

This chain uses TRBV28 with TRBJ1-1, with D tentatively TRBD1 (6 bases). Trimming took off 8 bases at V and 0 bases at J, with 7 bases between the two ends. Germline lookup yields CDR1 MDHEN and CDR2 SYDVKM. CDR3 length: 12 amino acids. In nucleotides, the CDR3 is TGTGCCAGCGGGGACATGAACACTGAAGCTTTCTTT. Translated, it gives CASGDMNTEAFF.

The V gene is TRBV11-2, the J gene TRBJ2-3; D is undetermined. Per germline, CDR1 SGHAT and CDR2 FQNNGV. The V gene lost 1 base and the J gene lost 8 bases, with 19 bases spanning the gap. The CDR3 contains 16 residues. The CDR3 region is CASSLGRPPFEATQYF. The DNA for the CDR3 is TGTGCCAGCAGCTTAGGGAGACCCCCCTTCGAAGCTACGCAGTATTTT.

This clone has just one count. The chain joins TRBV30 to TRBJ2-5; the match to TRBD2 covers 13 bases. This CDR3 has 15 amino acids. Per the germline V gene, CDR1 is GTSNPN and CDR2 is SVGIG (reference sequence). V gave up 1 base and J gave up 1 base; unmatched junction bases: 0. The CDR3 spells CAWSGTSGGQETQYF. The CDR3, as DNA: TGTGCCTGGAGTGGGACTAGCGGGGGCCAAGAGACCCAGTACTTC.

The CDR3 reads CATSRAGGYNEQFF. The CDR3 DNA reads TGTGCCACCAGCAGAGCGGGGGGTTACAATGAGCAGTTCTTC. The chain couples TRBV15 to TRBJ2-1; the match to TRBD2 covers 7 bases. The CDR3 is 14 residues long. Unmatched junction bases numbered 1, after V lost 1 base and J lost 4 bases. Germline V gives CDR1 LNHNV, CDR2 YYDKDF (reference sequence). The whole variable domain, remainder taken from reference TRBV15 and TRBJ2-1, is DAMVIQNPRYQVTQFGKPVTLSCSQTLNHNVMYWYQQKSSQAPKLLFHYYDKDFNNEADTPDNFQSRRPNTSFCFLDIRSPGLGDTAMYLCATSRAGGYNEQFFGPGTRLTVL.

The chain has TRBV9 and TRBJ2-1; TRBD2 agrees at 13 bases. CDR3 size: 15 residues. Trimming cost V 4 bases and J 7 bases; bases outside gene matches: 5. Germline CDR1 SGDLS, CDR2 YYNGEE. CDR3 in DNA: TGTGCCAGCAGCCCCCGACTAGCGGGGGGAAATGAGCAGTTCTTC. Its protein product is CASSPRLAGGNEQFF.

This clone was counted a single time. This rearrangement joins TRBV5-1 to TRBJ2-2; the D gene is possibly TRBD1 (5 bases). There are 14 residues in the CDR3. Germline assignment: CDR1 SGHRS and CDR2 YFSETQ. V lost 3 bases, J lost 6 bases, and 12 bases lay in between. Here the CDR3 reads CASSSQGNAGELFF. In nucleotides, the CDR3 is TGCGCCAGCAGCTCCCAGGGCAACGCCGGGGAGCTGTTTTTT.

The rearrangement joins TRBV5-1 to TRBJ2-7; TRBD2 aligns across 14 bases. The CDR3 extends over 15 amino acids. The V gene's germline CDR1 is SGHRS and CDR2 YFSETQ. Trimming cost V 3 bases and J 5 bases; bases outside gene matches: 4. The CDR3 region has the DNA TGCGCCAGCAGCTCGACTAGCGGGAGGGTCCACGAGCAGTACTTC. It is translated as CASSSTSGRVHEQYF.

This sequence joins TRBV4-1 and TRBJ1-2; D unclear. The germline V gene encodes CDR1 MGHRA and CDR2 YSYEKL. V lost 2 bases and J 3 bases, leaving 10 bases between the germline ends. This CDR3 spans 14 amino acids. The CDR3 is CASSQRPTDYGYTF. In DNA form, the CDR3 reads TGCGCCAGCAGCCAACGCCCAACGGACTATGGCTACACCTTC.

V gene TRBV7-9 combines with J gene TRBJ2-1; 7 positions match TRBD1. CDR3 size: 15 residues. Trimming removed 3 bases from V and 3 bases from J; junction bases left unmatched: 5. Germline values: CDR1 SEHNR, CDR2 FQNEAQ (reference sequence). This chain's CDR3 is CASSFPGTVYNEQFF. The CDR3, as DNA: TGTGCCAGCAGCTTCCCCGGGACAGTCTACAATGAGCAGTTCTTC. The entire variable domain, with the rest obtained from reference TRBV7-9 and TRBJ2-1, is as follows: DTGVSQNPRHKITKRGQNVTFRCDPISEHNRLYWYRQTLGQGPEFLTYFQNEAQLEKSRLLSDRFSAERPKGSFSTLEIQRTEQGDSAMYLCASSFPGTVYNEQFFGPGTRLTVL.

The gene calls are TRBV5-1 and TRBJ2-7; tentatively, D is TRBD2 (5 bases). Trimming shortened V by 3 bases and J by 6 bases, and 10 bases separated the two germline ends. The CDR3 consists of 12 residues. CDR1 and CDR2 from the germline V gene are SGHRS and YFSETQ. Written as DNA, the CDR3 is TGCGCCAGCAGCTCGGGGTGGGGCGAGCAGTACTTC. Its translation: CASSSGWGEQYF.

V gene TRBV23-1 combines with J gene TRBJ2-1; 10 bases align to TRBD2. TRBV23-1 qualifies as an ORF whose function is uncertain. The CDR3 sequence is 16 residues long. Trimming took 0 bases from V and 3 from J; bases not matched to a gene: 2. CDR3 region: CASSQSSGRIYNEQFF. The CDR3 DNA reads as TGCGCCAGCAGTCAATCTAGCGGGAGGATCTACAATGAGCAGTTCTTC.

The chain employs TRBV5-1 and TRBJ2-1; TRBD2 agrees at 9 bases. The junction had 8 bases not matched to a gene; V was cut back by 4 bases and J by 9 bases. Germline CDR1 SGHRS, CDR2 YFSETQ. CDR3 size: 14 residues. The CDR3 sequence is CASSLAGSFSEQFF. The CDR3 DNA sequence: TGCGCCAGCAGCCTAGCGGGGTCATTCAGTGAGCAGTTCTTC.

The chain couples TRBV6-5 to TRBJ1-2; 7 bases align to TRBD1. CDR1 MNHEY and CDR2 SVGAGI come from the germline V gene. This CDR3 is 14 amino acids long. V shed 3 bases and J 6 bases; nucleotides not matched to a gene: 7. CDR3 amino acids: CASSYRDSLDGYTF. In DNA form, the CDR3 reads TGTGCCAGCAGTTATAGGGACAGTCTTGATGGCTACACCTTC.

V gene TRBV5-4 combines with J gene TRBJ2-3, with TRBD2 identical over 8 bases. The CDR3 has 15 amino acids. The ends lost 0 bases at V and 5 bases at J; junction bases unmatched: 5. The V gene's germline CDR1 is SGHNT and CDR2 YYREEE (reference sequence). The DNA for the CDR3 is TGTGCCAGCAGCTTGGTCGGGGGGGGGCAAGATACGCAGTATTTT. It yields the protein CASSLVGGGQDTQYF.

This clone was detected a few times. The rearrangement joins TRBV6-7 to TRBJ1-5; no firm D call. TRBV6-7 is assigned to the ORF class and has an uncertain function. Trimming removed 0 bases from V and 1 base from J, with 10 bases in between. This CDR3 spans 16 amino acids. DNA for the CDR3: TGTGCCAGCAGTTACTCGACCGGTATAAGCAATCAGCCCCAGCATTTT. Translating it yields CASSYSTGISNQPQHF.

The chain carries TRBV5-4 and TRBJ2-5, with a tentative D call TRBD2 (5 bases). Between the trimmed V and J ends, which lost 4 bases and 5 bases, there was a span of 12 bases. The CDR3 sequence is 13 residues long. Germline CDR1 and CDR2: SGHNT and YYREEE (reference sequence). The CDR3 region has the DNA TGTGCCAGCAGCCGCGGGCGGGCGGAGACCCAGTACTTC. It codes for CASSRGRAETQYF.